This passage covers 26 T cell receptor beta chains from one sample sequenced in a study of cytomegalovirus exposure and HLA in healthy donors. It was with 60 Vbeta and 13 Jbeta primers that the PCR ran. Method: immunoSEQ multiplex PCR; TCRdb's copy keeps in-frame clones and lacks some. The sample has roughly 130,000 clones; about 82% are singletons. Sequencing was carried out using PBMCs. The receptor set was obtained from a boy under 18 in good health and CMV-seronegative.

The chain uses TRBV7-2 and TRBJ1-2; maybe TRBD1 (6 bases). Per the germline V gene, CDR1 is SGHTA and CDR2 is FQGNSA. The germline V and J ends were trimmed by 7 bases and 6 bases, with 21 bases remaining between them. The CDR3 length is 15 residues. This CDR3 reads CASTQTGGALDGYTF. The CDR3 DNA is TGTGCCAGCACTCAAACGGGGGGGGCTTTGGATGGCTACACCTTC.

V is TRBV18 and J is TRBJ1-1, with 7 positions matching TRBD1. With V trimmed by 6 bases and J by 1 base, 8 bases remained unmatched. The CDR3 covers 15 residues. Per the germline V gene, CDR1 is KGHSH and CDR2 is LQKENI. CDR3 in DNA: TGTGCCAGCTCGCCTAGGACAGGCTCGAACACTGAAGCTTTCTTT. Translation gives CASSPRTGSNTEAFF.

The chain carries TRBV30 and TRBJ1-2, with no clear D. This CDR3 comprises 14 residues. CDR1 and CDR2 from the germline V gene are GTSNPN and SVGIG (reference sequence). Between the trimmed V and J ends, which lost 2 bases and 8 bases, there was a span of 18 bases. CDR3 sequence: CAWSLTRQGRGYTF. The CDR3 DNA reads TGTGCCTGGAGTCTAACGAGGCAAGGAAGGGGCTACACCTTC.

The chain uses TRBV5-1 and TRBJ1-1; D might be TRBD1 (6 bases). There are 15 residues in the CDR3. V lost 2 bases, J lost 6 bases, and 17 bases lay in between. Germline CDR1 reads SGHRS; CDR2 reads YFSETQ. This CDR3 is CASSFSEGGIPEAFF. In nucleotides, the CDR3 is TGCGCCAGCAGCTTTTCAGAGGGGGGGATCCCTGAAGCTTTCTTT.

CDR3 loop: CASSYTRGVYGYTF. The CDR3 bases are TGTGCCAGCAGTTACACCAGGGGGGTCTATGGCTACACCTTC. This chain connects TRBV6-5 to TRBJ1-2; 7 bases align to TRBD1. The CDR3 is 14 residues long. Trimming removed 2 bases from V and 4 bases from J; junction bases left unmatched: 4. Germline loops: CDR1 MNHEY, CDR2 SVGAGI.

The V call is TRBV7-8, the J call TRBJ2-6; TRBD2 matches 8 bases. This CDR3 comprises 18 residues. Germline V gene lookup returns CDR1 SGHVS and CDR2 FQNEAQ. The J segment lost 1 base and the V segment lost 3 bases, leaving 8 bases of the junction unmatched. The CDR3 DNA sequence: TGTGCCAGCAGCTTCTGGCGGGAGGTTAATTCTGGGGCCAACGTCCTGACTTTC. This gives the protein CASSFWREVNSGANVLTF.

V is TRBV19 and J is TRBJ1-1; 7 bases are a match to TRBD1. Unmatched junction bases numbered 8, after V lost 7 bases and J lost 0 bases. This CDR3 has 15 residues. Germline CDR1 LNHDA, CDR2 SQIVND (reference sequence). CDR3 residues: CASTREGALNTEAFF. The CDR3 DNA is TGTGCCAGTACCCGGGAGGGGGCCCTGAACACTGAAGCTTTCTTT.

J is TRBJ2-1 and V is TRBV4-1; D is uncertain. The CDR3 runs 14 residues. V was trimmed by 5 bases and J by 8 bases, leaving 16 bases between them. CDR1 and CDR2 from the germline V gene are MGHRA and YSYEKL. CDR3 in amino acids: CASSLAPRGDEQFF. DNA for the CDR3: TGCGCCAGCAGCTTAGCACCGAGAGGCGATGAGCAGTTCTTC.

This chain joins TRBV7-9 and TRBJ2-1; 11 bases are a match to TRBD2. The CDR3 runs to 15 residues. The V gene end was trimmed by 5 bases and the J gene end by 8 bases; junction bases not matched to a gene: 8. CDR1 and CDR2 (germline): SEHNR, FQNEAQ (reference sequence). The CDR3 DNA follows: TGTGCCAGCAGCCTTCTAGCGGGAGGAGGGGATGAGCAGTTCTTC. It yields the protein CASSLLAGGGDEQFF.

This sequence joins TRBV2 and TRBJ1-2, with D unclear. CDR1 is SNHLY and CDR2 is FYNNEI in the germline V gene. The CDR3 totals 14 residues. V was cut by 7 bases and J by 0 bases, with 12 bases left in between. The CDR3 spells CASTSSSANYGYTF. The CDR3 coding sequence is TGTGCCAGCACGTCTTCTTCCGCTAACTATGGCTACACCTTC.

The V call is TRBV7-9, the J call TRBJ1-1; tentatively, D is TRBD1 (6 bases). The V end was cut by 6 bases, the J end by 4 bases, with 15 bases between. Germline CDR1 and CDR2: SEHNR and FQNEAQ (reference sequence). CDR3 size: 14 residues. The CDR3: CASRGAGSVTEAFF. CDR3 DNA sequence: TGTGCCAGCAGGGGGGCAGGGTCAGTCACTGAAGCTTTCTTT.

The CDR3 loop is CAWSVITTGSAFF. The CDR3, as DNA: TGTGCCTGGAGTGTAATCACTACAGGGTCGGCTTTCTTT. The chain recombines TRBV30 with TRBJ1-1; TRBD1 might be the D (6 bases). Germline V CDR1 and CDR2: GTSNPN, SVGIG (reference sequence). The V end was cut by 0 bases, the J end by 11 bases, with 16 bases between. This CDR3 is built from 13 residues.

V and J are TRBV7-9 and TRBJ2-1; 11 bases align to TRBD2. The CDR3 has 18 residues. Germline-derived CDR1 and CDR2 are SEHNR and FQNEAQ (reference sequence). The J segment lost 7 bases and the V segment lost 5 bases, leaving 16 bases of the junction unmatched. CDR3 in DNA: TGTGCCAGCAGCCCACTTATCGAGACTAGCGGGAAAGGGAATGAGCAGTTCTTC. This gives the protein CASSPLIETSGKGNEQFF. The complete variable domain, with remaining parts taken from reference TRBV7-9 and TRBJ2-1, reads DTGVSQNPRHKITKRGQNVTFRCDPISEHNRLYWYRQTLGQGPEFLTYFQNEAQLEKSRLLSDRFSAERPKGSFSTLEIQRTEQGDSAMYLCASSPLIETSGKGNEQFFGPGTRLTVL.

This clone occurred once. V is TRBV7-2 and J is TRBJ2-7, with TRBD2 matching over 7 bases. Trimming took 5 bases from V and 1 from J; bases not matched to a gene: 11. CDR1 and CDR2 from the germline V gene are SGHTA and FQGNSA. The CDR3 covers 16 residues. The CDR3 reads CASSQGVGGGSYEQYF. CDR3 DNA sequence: TGTGCCAGCAGCCAAGGAGTGGGCGGGGGATCCTACGAGCAGTACTTC.

This clone was seen only a few times. The chain joins TRBV30 to TRBJ1-5; 7 nucleotides match TRBD1. This CDR3 is built from 14 residues. Germline V gene sequence: CDR1 GTSNPN, CDR2 SVGIG (reference sequence). The ends lost 5 bases at V and 4 bases at J; junction bases unmatched: 8. CDR3 sequence: CAWARDSYNQPQHF. The CDR3 bases are TGTGCCTGGGCCCGGGACAGTTATAATCAGCCCCAGCATTTT.

V is TRBV5-1 and J is TRBJ2-3, with 11 positions matching TRBD2. Germline CDR1 is SGHRS and CDR2 is YFSETQ. V dropped 0 bases and J dropped 6; count of bases not matched to a gene: 6. The CDR3 consists of 16 residues. This CDR3 is CASSLGPGLAVDTQYF. CDR3 DNA: TGCGCCAGCAGCTTGGGACCGGGACTAGCGGTGGATACGCAGTATTTT.

The genes are TRBV5-4 and TRBJ2-3; 11 bases match TRBD1. The CDR3 runs 16 residues. Looked up from germline, CDR1 is SGHNT and CDR2 is YYREEE (reference sequence). The J segment lost 4 bases and the V segment lost 3 bases, leaving 7 bases of the junction unmatched. The CDR3 nucleotides are TGTGCCAGCAGCTCGGAGGGACAGGGGGTATCAGATACGCAGTATTTT. It is translated as CASSSEGQGVSDTQYF.

J is TRBJ1-2 and V is TRBV5-4, with TRBD1 matching over 11 bases. In germline, CDR1 is SGHNT, CDR2 YYREEE (reference sequence). CDR3 length equals 13 residues. V lost 4 bases and J lost 8; bases outside the gene matches: 4. The CDR3 here is CASSGQGAQGYTF. The CDR3 nucleotides are TGTGCCAGCAGCGGACAGGGGGCGCAGGGCTACACCTTC.

The rearrangement uses TRBV6-1 and TRBJ1-1, with 9 bases matching TRBD1. The V segment lost 5 bases and the J segment 5 bases; nucleotides outside the gene matches: 6. Germline loops: CDR1 MNHNS, CDR2 SASEGT. The length of the CDR3 is 14 residues. The CDR3 protein is CASSIQGARTEAFF. CDR3 bases: TGTGCCAGCAGTATACAGGGGGCGCGGACTGAAGCTTTCTTT.

V is TRBV6-1 and J is TRBJ1-5; no firm D call. The CDR3 consists of 15 residues. V lost 4 bases, J lost 7 bases, and 17 bases lay in between. Looked up from germline, CDR1 is MNHNS and CDR2 is SASEGT. The CDR3 nucleotides are TGTGCCAGCAGTGCCGACTACAATGGTTTCCAGCCCCAGCATTTT. Its translation is CASSADYNGFQPQHF.

V gene TRBV30 combines with J gene TRBJ2-1; 14 bases align to TRBD2. The germline V gene has CDR1 GTSNPN and CDR2 SVGIG (reference sequence). The V and J ends lost 3 bases and 7 bases, in that order; junction bases with no gene match: 5. This CDR3 has 15 amino acids. The DNA for the CDR3 is TGTGCCTGGAGCCGGGGACTAGCGGGAGTTAATGAGCAGTTCTTC. Translating it yields CAWSRGLAGVNEQFF.

The V gene is TRBV4-1, the J gene TRBJ2-2; a possible D gene is TRBD2 (7 bases). The CDR3 runs to 14 residues. Trimming took 0 bases from V and 6 from J, leaving 8 bases between them. The germline V gene encodes CDR1 MGHRA and CDR2 YSYEKL. The CDR3 is CASSQEGGAGELFF. CDR3 coding DNA: TGCGCCAGCAGCCAAGAAGGGGGGGCCGGGGAGCTGTTTTTT.

This rearrangement joins TRBV27 to TRBJ2-7; D ambiguous. V lost 4 bases and J 4 bases, leaving 23 bases between the germline ends. The CDR3 length is 17 residues. Per the germline V gene, CDR1 is MNHEY and CDR2 is SMNVEV (reference sequence). The CDR3 spells CASSYQAIGRSGYEQYF. The CDR3, as DNA: TGTGCCAGCAGTTACCAGGCCATAGGCCGGTCCGGATACGAGCAGTACTTC.

The J gene is TRBJ2-3, the V gene TRBV11-3, with 7 bases aligning to TRBD2. The CDR3 contains 12 residues. Germline CDR1 SGHNT, CDR2 YENEEA. Trimming at V came to 5 bases and at J to 12 bases, leaving 8 bases not matched to a gene. CDR3 sequence (DNA): TGTGCCAGCAGCCCAGGACTAGGTAAACAGTATTTT. Its protein product is CASSPGLGKQYF.

V and J are TRBV29-1 and TRBJ2-1, with 14 bases identical to TRBD2. The CDR3 consists of 14 residues. The V gene's germline CDR1 is SQVTM and CDR2 ANQGSEA. V lost 4 bases and J lost 9; bases outside the gene matches: 5. The CDR3 protein is CSVGGLAGGGEQFF. The DNA of the CDR3 is TGCAGCGTTGGAGGACTAGCGGGAGGCGGTGAGCAGTTCTTC.

Regarding this clone: Additional DNA sequences in this sample encode the identical CDR3. This CDR3 reads CASRPADKRESTDTQYF. CDR3 nucleotides: TGCGCCAGCAGACCTGCAGACAAGCGGGAGAGCACAGATACGCAGTATTTT. This chain joins TRBV10-1 and TRBJ2-3, with 8 bases aligning to TRBD2. V shed 6 bases and J 0 bases; nucleotides not matched to a gene: 11. Germline loops: CDR1 WNHNN, CDR2 SYGVQD (reference sequence). This CDR3 has 17 amino acids.